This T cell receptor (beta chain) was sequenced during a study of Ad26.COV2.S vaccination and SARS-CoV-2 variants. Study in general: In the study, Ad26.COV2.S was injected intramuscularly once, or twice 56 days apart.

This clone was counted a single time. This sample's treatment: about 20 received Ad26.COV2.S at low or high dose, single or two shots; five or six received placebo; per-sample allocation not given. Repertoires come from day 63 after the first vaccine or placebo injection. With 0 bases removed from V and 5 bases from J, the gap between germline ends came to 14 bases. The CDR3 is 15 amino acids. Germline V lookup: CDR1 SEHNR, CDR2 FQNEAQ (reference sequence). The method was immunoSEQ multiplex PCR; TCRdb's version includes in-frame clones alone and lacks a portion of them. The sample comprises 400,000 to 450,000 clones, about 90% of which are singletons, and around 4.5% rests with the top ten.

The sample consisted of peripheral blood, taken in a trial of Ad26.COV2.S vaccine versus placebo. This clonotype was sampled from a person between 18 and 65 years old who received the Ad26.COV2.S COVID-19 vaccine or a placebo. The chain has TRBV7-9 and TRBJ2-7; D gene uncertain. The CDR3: CASSLAQGFLDEQYF. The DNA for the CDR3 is TGTGCCAGCAGCTTAGCGCAAGGATTTTTAGACGAGCAGTACTTC. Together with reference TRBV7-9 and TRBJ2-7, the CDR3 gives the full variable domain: DTGVSQNPRHKITKRGQNVTFRCDPISEHNRLYWYRQTLGQGPEFLTYFQNEAQLEKSRLLSDRFSAERPKGSFSTLEIQRTEQGDSAMYLCASSLAQGFLDEQYFGPGTRLTVT.